This is a list of T cell receptor beta chains from one sample in a study of blood T cell repertoires in COVID-19. TCRdb keeps only in-frame clones here, not all; method: immunoSEQ multiplex PCR. The repertoire includes approximately 50,000 clones, over 85% of them detected once, and around 3.6% sits in the top ten. The sample taken for sequencing was peripheral blood. The receptors were gathered from a human donor in a cohort sampled during active COVID-19. Both conserved end residues are part of each CDR3. A D gene is named only where the DNA matches it firmly. A row's size may be missing; if present it is once, few, many or a size class.

>TRBJ1-2|TRBV3-1/TRBV3-2|-|-
TGTGCCAGCAGCCAAGATAATGTGGCTTCGCCTAGCTATGGCTACACCTTC
CASSQDNVASPSYGYTF
>TRBJ1-3|TRBV19|-|-
TGTGCCAGTAGTATAGACTCTCAGGGAAGTGGAAACACCATATATTTT
CASSIDSQGSGNTIYF
>TRBJ1-2|TRBV7-9|TRBD1|-
TGTGCCAGCAGCTTAGGGACAGGGTCGAGAGGCTACACCTTC
CASSLGTGSRGYTF
>TRBJ1-2|TRBV2|-|-
TGTGCCAGCAGTGAAGATCAGGGAATTGGCTATGGCTACACCTTC
CASSEDQGIGYGYTF
>TRBJ1-2|TRBV27|-|-
TGTGCCAGCAGTTTACGGAGAAATAACTATGGCTACACCTTC
CASSLRRNNYGYTF
>TRBJ2-1|TRBV9|-|-
TGTGCCAGCAGCGTACCCCAAGGCGGGATGCCGGATGAGCAGTTCTTC
CASSVPQGGMPDEQFF
>TRBJ2-5|TRBV18|TRBD1|once
TGTGCCAGCTCCCCGGGACAGGTGCAAGAGACCCAGTACTTC
CASSPGQVQETQYF
>TRBJ1-3|TRBV10-3|-|-
TGTGCCATCAGTGAGACTCCCACAGGGTATGGAAACACCATATATTTT
CAISETPTGYGNTIYF
>TRBJ1-4|TRBV15|-|-
TGTGCCACCAGCCGCGGGGGCGGCGGTGAAAAACTGTTTTTT
CATSRGGGGEKLFF
>TRBJ1-1|TRBV5-4|TRBD1|once
TGTGCCAGCACCGGGACAGGGGTCGGAGACACTGAAGCTTTCTTT
CASTGTGVGDTEAFF
>TRBJ2-3|TRBV19|-|-
TGTGCCAGTAGTATAGTTCGGGGTAGGGATACGCAGTATTTT
CASSIVRGRDTQYF
>TRBJ2-2|TRBV9|-|-
TGTGCCAGCAGCGTAGGGCAGGGCTTAACCGGGGAGCTGTTTTTT
CASSVGQGLTGELFF
>TRBJ2-6|TRBV6-4|-|once
TGTGCCAGCAGGAGGGATGGGGCCAACGTCCTGACTTTC
CASRRDGANVLTF
>TRBJ2-1|TRBV3-1/TRBV3-2|TRBD2|-
TGTGCCAGCAGCCACCCCTTAAGCGGGATTACCTCCTACAATGAGCAGTTCTTC
CASSHPLSGITSYNEQFF
>TRBJ1-1|TRBV19|TRBD1|-
TGTGCCAGTAGTCCACGCCGACAGGGGTTAAACACTGAAGCTTTCTTT
CASSPRRQGLNTEAFF
>TRBJ2-2|TRBV14|-|-
TGTGCCAGCAGCTCCCGTAACACCGGGGAGCTGTTTTTT
CASSSRNTGELFF
>TRBJ1-3|TRBV3-1/TRBV3-2|-|-
TGTGCCAGCAGCCATCACCTTCAGCGCTCTGGAAACACCATATATTTT
CASSHHLQRSGNTIYF
>TRBJ1-3|TRBV10-3|TRBD1|-
TGTGCCATCAGGACCACGACCGGGACAGACGGAAACACCATATATTTT
CAIRTTTGTDGNTIYF
>TRBJ2-5|TRBV18|-|-
TGTGCCAGCTCACCAGGTCAGGATGTCGAGACCCAGTACTTC
CASSPGQDVETQYF
>TRBJ2-5|TRBV27|TRBD2|-
TGTGCCAGCAGTTCAATCCAGCGGGAGACAACCCAGTACTTC
CASSSIQRETTQYF
>TRBJ1-5|TRBV5-1|-|-
TGCGCCAGCAGCCCAGGACACTATAGCAATCAGCCCCAGCATTTT
CASSPGHYSNQPQHF
>TRBJ1-2|TRBV28|-|-
TGTGCCAGCAGTTATCTCAACTATGGCTACACCTTC
CASSYLNYGYTF